This T cell receptor (beta chain) comes out of a study of T cell repertoires in cytomegalovirus infection. Looking at the study overall: Recently identified HLA-C-restricted CMV epitopes were among the peptides used. CMV infection and matching HLA type were both indicated by public TCR beta signatures.

Remarks on this clonotype: What it recognizes is unknown.

From the reads, TCRdb called clonotypes with MiXCR, one entry per CDR3 protein. The data contain hundreds of thousands of distinct CDR3 sequences, 29% of them seen just once; the ten biggest clones take up around 20%. V lost 2 bases and J lost 0; bases outside the gene matches: 10. The CDR3 sequence is 17 residues long. Overall study findings and caveats: HLA-C-restricted CMV clonotypes gave the most frequent clonotype in two of eight donors. Cumulative frequency (of public TCR beta family members) identified carriers of CMV plus the relevant HLA.

The chain uses TRBV12-3 or TRBV12-4 and TRBJ2-7; TRBD2 matches 7 bases. The sequencing used cultured PBMCs, collected from culture after CMV antigen stimulation. This clonotype originated in a human donor in good health (CMV status not recorded). Some clones in this sample may be carry-over from other donors' samples. The CDR3 loop is CASSLSGGAPSSYEQYF. Written as DNA, the CDR3 is TGTGCCAGCAGTTTATCGGGGGGAGCGCCGAGCTCCTACGAGCAGTACTTC.